The clone carrying this T cell receptor beta chain has only a few counts. Looked up from germline, CDR1 is MGHRA and CDR2 is YSYEKL. Between the trimmed V and J ends, which lost 5 bases and 3 bases, there was a span of 16 bases. This CDR3 region has 15 residues. The data belong to a study of T-cell reconstitution after alpha-beta-depleted transplantation in children. TCRbeta library construction was performed incorporating unique molecular identifiers. In TCRdb, the PCR reads were re-called with MiXCR into one record per CDR3 protein. The table has about 400,000 distinct CDR3 sequences, about a fifth seen once.

The specimen was PBMCs from the stem cell graft donor, collected from the stem cell graft. This receptor was obtained from a human donor who donated a stem cell graft to a child with acute myeloid leukemia. The gene calls are TRBV4-1 and TRBJ1-1; possible D gene TRBD1, 5 bases. The CDR3 bases are TGCGCCAGCAGCGTATACTGGGGGAGGGACACTGAAGCTTTCTTT. Its protein product is CASSVYWGRDTEAFF.